This record looks at one T cell receptor (beta chain) sequence and its context. This clone appeared a single time. Its antigen is unknown. Qualities for individual bases were not recorded, and no much larger clone is one base off. The time point label on this specimen signifies: baseline before first vaccination. The vaccinee samples were drawn from two UK trials, COV001 and COV002, one of which was a single-blind randomized controlled phase 2/3 trial testing AZD1222 (ChAdOx1 nCoV-19) in healthy adults. For TCRbeta chain sequencing, PBMC samples were collected from trial participants at day 0 and at day 28 after the second dose. These data are taken from a study of T cell responses to AZD1222 COVID-19 vaccine (dated by TCRdb to the early 2020s). Broadly, across the study: AZD1222 recipients whose second dose came at about 4 weeks and those whose second dose came at about 12 weeks were combined into one group, since spike-specific TCR depth and breadth did not differ between the two schedules. TCR sequencing covered more than 230 trial participants: about 210 given two doses of AZD1222 and 26 given two doses of MenACWY control vaccine. Enrollment into the trials was organized by age into subgroups of 18-55, 56-69 and 70-plus years, and those subgroups contained roughly 140, 27 and 60 TCR-sequenced participants, respectively. The investigation overall reported the following: Spike-specific TCR breadth and depth rose significantly after two AZD1222 doses compared with day 0 and with MenACWY recipients. Only 5 to 7 AZD1222 recipients were SARS-CoV-2 seropositive at baseline, limiting conclusions about previously exposed vaccinees. Reportedly, close to half of the unique spike-specific TCRs recognized epitopes lying outside the regions that are mutated in the B.1.351 and B.1.1.7 variants. CD4 TCRs associated with the vaccine covered the entire spike protein, and the dominant responses were in regions 160-218 and 743-854. The 56-69-year group was small, and its depth increase did not reach significance, likely because of low power. Participants were mostly white British, with more females than males. The authors suggested clonal diversity may have been underestimated. Because no day 14 peak-response samples were available, repertoires were characterized only after the peak T cell response.

Looking up the germline V gene yields CDR1 KGHDR and CDR2 SFDVKD. Trimming takes 3 bases from V and 0 bases from J, and the germline ends sit 15 bases apart. The CDR3 runs 17 residues from the cysteine to the phenylalanine. Solely the CDR3 DNA is kept, with 51 bases framed from the first base. The CDR3 regions of human TCRbeta chains were analyzed by immunosequencing. The study's processing was this. TCRs in the repertoires were matched against a reference library of SARS-CoV-2-specific TCRs that had been generated with the MIRA antigen-specificity platform. Breadth was defined as the fraction of unique TCRs that were SARS-CoV-2-associated. Depth was defined as the fraction of total T cells that were SARS-CoV-2-associated. Using the MIRA data, each spike-specific TCR was assigned both to the spike region to which the TCR was reactive and to a CD4 or CD8 class. Log10-transformed breadth and depth values were compared by one-way ANOVA with Sidak's multiple comparisons tests. Held by TCRdb, this immuneACCESS table contains in-frame sequences only and omits some clones. Under half of the omission traces to an unresolved V gene where checked; the cause of the rest is unknown. V, J and clone size derive from that table, while D and trimming were established from the DNA sequence. The sample table lists 110,000 to 150,000 clones, roughly 91% of them with a count of one. The ten largest clones take up over 7.5% of the sample.

The chain joins TRBV24-1 to TRBJ2-3; tentative D gene TRBD2, with 6 bases matching. Here the sequenced sample was peripheral blood, taken on day 0 of AZD1222 vaccination. The sequence was obtained from an adult in good health. The nucleotides are TGTGCCACCAGTGATAACGGGGGTCGGATGAGCACAGATACGCAGTATTTT. It is translated as CATSDNGGRMSTDTQYF.